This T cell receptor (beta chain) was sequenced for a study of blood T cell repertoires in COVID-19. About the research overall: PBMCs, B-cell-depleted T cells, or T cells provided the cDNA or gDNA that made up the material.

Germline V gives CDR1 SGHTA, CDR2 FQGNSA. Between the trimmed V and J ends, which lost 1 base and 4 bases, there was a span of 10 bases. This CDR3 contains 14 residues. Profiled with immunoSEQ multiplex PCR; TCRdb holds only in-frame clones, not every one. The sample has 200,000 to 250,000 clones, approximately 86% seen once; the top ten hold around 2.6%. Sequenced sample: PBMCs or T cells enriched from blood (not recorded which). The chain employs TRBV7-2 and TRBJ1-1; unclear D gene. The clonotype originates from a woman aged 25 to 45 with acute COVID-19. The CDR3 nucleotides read TGTGCCAGCAGCTTAGAGTCCTCGGGCACTGAAGCTTTCTTT. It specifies CASSLESSGTEAFF. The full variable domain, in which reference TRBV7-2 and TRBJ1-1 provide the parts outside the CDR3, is GAGVSQSPSNKVTEKGKDVELRCDPISGHTALYWYRQSLGQGLEFLIYFQGNSAPDKSGLPSDRFSAERTGGSVSTLTIQRTQQEDSAVYLCASSLESSGTEAFFGQGTRLTVV.